This TCR beta chain is from a study of T cell repertoires in cytomegalovirus infection (dated by TCRdb to the late 2010s). For the study in its entirety: The HLA type of each donor mattered for the analysis, because public TCR beta signatures pointed to carriage of CMV infection along with the matching HLA type. On the study overall, not on this receptor specifically: The ex vivo response was dominated by HLA-C-restricted CMV-specific TCR beta clonotypes, and the single most frequent clonotype in two of eight donors was supplied by these HLA-C-restricted clonotypes. Carriers of CMV infection plus the relevant HLA type were discriminated by the cumulative frequency of public TCR beta family members in the study cohort and in an independent roughly 340-donor cohort.

The junction carries 16 bases between V and J, which are trimmed by 4 bases and 11 bases respectively. CDR3 length: 13 amino acids, cysteine to phenylalanine. Just CDR3 DNA is preserved here, 39 bases in frame from base 1. The germline V gene encodes CDR1 SGHNT and CDR2 YYREEE (reference sequence). Sequencing took place on an Illumina HiSeq 1500. TCRdb ran its own pipeline on the public reads, namely fastp trimming at Q25 and MiXCR clone calling, and kept in-frame beta chains. Under each unique CDR3 protein, matching rows form one entry showing the most common genes and DNA. The sample table lists approximately 490,000 distinct CDR3 sequences, about 10% of them with a count of one. The ten largest clonotypes hold about 9.4% of the sample. With respect to this clonotype: Its antigen remains unidentified. Per-base qualities were not stored, and no clone one base away is much larger.

The sequence links TRBV5-4 to TRBJ1-5, with the D gene call left open. Sequencing was carried out using PBMCs. The source is a human donor in good health (CMV status not recorded). Some clones in this sample may be carry-over from other donors' samples. In nucleotide form, the sequence is TGTGCCAGCAGCGCCTGGGAGGGAGGCTCCCAGCATTTT. Its translation is CASSAWEGGSQHF.